Here is one TCR beta chain with its context. The sample comes from a study of blood T cell dynamics during melanoma immunotherapy. Looked up from germline, CDR1 is MDHEN and CDR2 is SYDVKM. The CDR3 is made up of 14 amino acids. V was clipped by 1 base and J by 3 bases, with 10 bases between them. Produced via immunoSEQ multiplex PCR; TCRdb's table is partial and in-frame only. The table shows around 11,000 clones, with approximately 87% occurring only once. Time point reported: pre-treatment baseline. This sequence originates from a human donor with melanoma. V usage is TRBV28 and J usage is TRBJ2-7; D call uncertain. The input for sequencing was blood, taken from a patient treated with checkpoint blockade. The CDR3 nucleotides are TGTGCCAGCAGTTTATATGGTAGCAGCTACGAGCAGTACTTC. It translates to CASSLYGSSYEQYF.